This T cell receptor (beta chain) was retrieved from a study of CD8+CD57+ T cells in acquired aplastic anemia. Background on the study: The average for DNA from sorted CD4+ and CD8+ cells was roughly 3 ug. Healthy donors had, on average, about 10.8 million reads for their CD4+ cells.

Worth noting for this clonotype: Its antigen is undetermined. An end of the junction does not agree with germline; a read error may underlie this.

TCR beta VDJ and CDR3 were profiled, and genomic DNA was the template. TCRdb analysed the reads with MiXCR anew, one entry per CDR3 protein. The table has just over 400,000 distinct CDR3 sequences, roughly 64% seen once; the top ten hold approximately 4%. General study findings and limits: The study identified under 30 CD8+ CDR3 sequences shared by patients and controls. Patients and controls were not found to differ significantly in CD8+ Simpson's diversity.

The receptor was isolated from a human donor in good health, serving as a control. The specimen sequenced was sorted CD4+, CD8+, or CD8+CD57+ T cells (not recorded which) from PBMCs.

This chain's CDR3 is CATSDPGVGTDTQYF. The CDR3 DNA reads TGTGCCACCAGTGACCCTGGGGTGGGCACAGATACGCAGTATTTT. The V and J genes are TRBV10-3 and TRBJ2-3; no reliable D call. The V gene's germline CDR1 is ENHRY and CDR2 SYGVKD. This CDR3 is built from 15 residues.